A single sample is the source of the 28 T cell receptor beta chains below, sequenced in a study of blood T cell repertoires in COVID-19. Using immunoSEQ multiplex PCR, the repertoire was profiled, and TCRdb retains in-frame clones only, with some absent. The sample includes tens of thousands of clones, approximately 79% of them seen just once. Material for sequencing was peripheral blood. Every receptor here comes from a man between 65 and 85 years old with acute or convalescent COVID-19.

Here the CDR3 DNA reads TGCGCCAGCAGCTTTAACAGGGGCGCAGATACGCAGTATTTT. Amino acid sequence: CASSFNRGADTQYF. V gene TRBV5-1 combines with J gene TRBJ2-3; 7 positions agree with TRBD1. The CDR3 runs to 14 residues. Germline values: CDR1 SGHRS, CDR2 YFSETQ. The V segment lost 2 bases and the J segment 4 bases; nucleotides outside the gene matches: 4.

V gene TRBV5-5 combines with J gene TRBJ2-1; possible D gene TRBD1, 5 bases. V lost 4 bases, J lost 8 bases, and 10 bases lay in between. This CDR3 has 12 residues. Germline V CDR1 and CDR2: SGHKS, YYEKEE (reference sequence). The CDR3 loop is CASSGWGDEQFF. As DNA, the CDR3 is TGTGCCAGCAGCGGATGGGGCGATGAGCAGTTCTTC. Looking up the rest from reference TRBV5-5 and TRBJ2-1 gives the full variable domain: DAGVTQSPTHLIKTRGQQVTLRCSPISGHKSVSWYQQVLGQGPQFIFQYYEKEERGRGNFPDRFSARQFPNYSSELNVNALLLGDSALYLCASSGWGDEQFFGPGTRLTVL.

This clone has only a few counts. The chain uses TRBV28 and TRBJ1-2, with TRBD1 as a possible D gene (5 bases). From germline, CDR1 is MDHEN and CDR2 SYDVKM. V was shortened by 5 bases and J by 3 bases, with 13 bases between the two germline ends. CDR3 length: 14 amino acids. CDR3 loop: CASSLLGADYGYTF. In nucleotides, the CDR3 is TGTGCCAGCAGTCTGCTTGGGGCGGACTATGGCTACACCTTC.

The CDR3 here is CASSHPMGAPGELFF. The CDR3 DNA reads as TGCGCCAGCAGCCACCCAATGGGGGCTCCGGGGGAGCTGTTTTTT. The V call is TRBV4-1, the J call TRBJ2-2; a weak D match, TRBD1 (6 bases). Germline assignment: CDR1 MGHRA and CDR2 YSYEKL. This CDR3 is 15 amino acids long. Between the trimmed V and J ends, which lost 3 bases and 8 bases, there was a span of 16 bases.

The chain joins TRBV10-3 to TRBJ2-2; 9 bases are a match to TRBD1. The CDR3 sequence is 15 residues long. V shed 6 bases, J shed 6 bases, and the junction held 8 bases outside the gene matches. Germline V gene lookup returns CDR1 ENHRY and CDR2 SYGVKD. CDR3 amino acids: CAIRSTGGAPGELFF. The CDR3 DNA reads TGTGCCATCAGATCGACAGGGGGGGCACCCGGGGAGCTGTTTTTT.

The genes are TRBV28 and TRBJ1-5; 8 positions match TRBD1. Trimming took 6 bases from V and 4 from J; bases not matched to a gene: 5. Germline CDR1 MDHEN, CDR2 SYDVKM. This CDR3 comprises 14 residues. The DNA for the CDR3 is TGTGCCAGCAGCCTGGGACAGGCGAATCAGCCCCAGCATTTT. This encodes CASSLGQANQPQHF.

The chain couples TRBV19 to TRBJ1-6, with 8 bases lining up with TRBD1. CDR1 and CDR2 from the germline V gene are LNHDA and SQIVND (reference sequence). The CDR3 is 17 amino acids. Trimming at V came to 5 bases and at J to 8 bases, leaving 14 bases not matched to a gene. The CDR3 region has the DNA TGTGCCAGTAGTCCCCGGACAGGGCTAAGGCCACATTCACCCCTCCACTTT. This gives the protein CASSPRTGLRPHSPLHF.

The V gene is TRBV7-8, the J gene TRBJ1-1; 7 bases line up with TRBD1. The germline V gene encodes CDR1 SGHVS and CDR2 FQNEAQ. This CDR3 comprises 16 residues. The ends lost 3 bases at V and 2 bases at J; junction bases unmatched: 9. CDR3 DNA: TGTGCCAGCAGCTTTCCTCCGGGACAGCTTAACACTGAAGCTTTCTTT. It translates to CASSFPPGQLNTEAFF. Complete variable domain (other parts from reference TRBV7-8 and TRBJ1-1): GAGVSQSPRYKVAKRGQDVALRCDPISGHVSLFWYQQALGQGPEFLTYFQNEAQLDKSGLPSDRFFAERPEGSVSTLKIQRTQQEDSAVYLCASSFPPGQLNTEAFFGQGTRLTVV.

The chain uses TRBV2 and TRBJ2-3, with D maybe TRBD2 (5 bases). CDR1 is SNHLY, CDR2 FYNNEI, per germline. The CDR3 covers 13 residues. Trimming shortened V by 3 bases and J by 1 base, and 5 bases separated the two germline ends. CDR3 coding DNA: TGTGCCAGCAGTGACGGGGGCACAGATACGCAGTATTTT. Protein sequence: CASSDGGTDTQYF.

The chain has TRBV18 and TRBJ1-6; D gene ambiguous. Trimming left V 2 bases short and J 7 bases short, with 3 bases between. This CDR3 is 12 amino acids long. The V gene's germline CDR1 is KGHSH and CDR2 LQKENI. The CDR3 DNA follows: TGTGCCAGCTCACCAAGCAATTCACCCCTCCACTTT. Residues: CASSPSNSPLHF.

The chain uses TRBV3-1 (or the pseudogene TRBV3-2) and TRBJ2-1; D call uncertain. The CDR3 loop spans 12 amino acids. Trimming shortened V by 8 bases and J by 10 bases, and 15 bases separated the two germline ends. Germline lookup yields CDR1 LGHDT and CDR2 YNNKEL (reference sequence). This chain's CDR3 is CASSTSAGEQFF. The CDR3 nucleotides are TGTGCCAGCTCAACGTCTGCAGGCGAGCAGTTCTTC.

This clone was seen a handful of times. This chain connects TRBV27 to TRBJ2-2; TRBD1 is a possible D gene (6 bases). The germline gives CDR1 MNHEY, CDR2 SMNVEV (reference sequence). CDR3 size: 15 residues. V was cut by 5 bases and J by 3 bases, with 13 bases left in between. The CDR3 DNA is TGTGCCAGCAGTCCGAGGGGGAGAGACACCGGGGAGCTGTTTTTT. Translation gives CASSPRGRDTGELFF.

This clone was observed a single time. The genes are TRBV18 and TRBJ2-3; 8 bases agree with TRBD1. Germline V gene lookup returns CDR1 KGHSH and CDR2 LQKENI. With 3 bases clipped from V and 2 bases from J, the junction kept 4 bases outside the gene matches. The CDR3 covers 15 residues. As DNA, the CDR3 is TGTGCCAGCTCACCTGAACAGGGGGTCACAGATACGCAGTATTTT. It translates to CASSPEQGVTDTQYF.

This rearrangement joins TRBV9 to TRBJ2-3; TRBD1 agrees at 7 bases. This CDR3 comprises 17 residues. The germline V gene has CDR1 SGDLS and CDR2 YYNGEE. Trimming at V came to 4 bases and at J to 0 bases, leaving 11 bases not matched to a gene. The CDR3 sequence is CASSSRQGESSTDTQYF. The CDR3, as DNA: TGTGCCAGCAGCTCCCGACAGGGCGAGTCTAGCACAGATACGCAGTATTTT.

The chain uses TRBV28 and TRBJ2-2, with 9 bases that match TRBD1. Trimming took 5 bases from V and 4 from J; bases not matched to a gene: 5. There are 15 residues in the CDR3. Germline CDR1 is MDHEN and CDR2 is SYDVKM. CDR3 loop: CASSTQGASTGELFF. The CDR3 nucleotides are TGTGCCAGCAGTACACAGGGGGCTAGCACCGGGGAGCTGTTTTTT. The full variable domain, in which reference TRBV28 and TRBJ2-2 provide the parts outside the CDR3, is DVKVTQSSRYLVKRTGEKVFLECVQDMDHENMFWYRQDPGLGLRLIYFSYDVKMKEKGDIPEGYSVSREKKERFSLILESASTNQTSMYLCASSTQGASTGELFFGEGSRLTVL.

The chain recombines TRBV5-5 with TRBJ2-5; the D gene is possibly TRBD2 (6 bases). This CDR3 comprises 15 residues. Trimming removed 0 bases at V and 0 bases at J, with 9 bases between. CDR1 and CDR2 from the germline V gene are SGHKS and YYEKEE (reference sequence). The CDR3 DNA sequence: TGTGCCAGCAGCTTGGGTGGGGGGTACCAAGAGACCCAGTACTTC. This encodes CASSLGGGYQETQYF.

The CDR3 bases are TGTGCCAGCAGCCACGTAGATTTAGATACGCAGTATTTT. The encoded protein is CASSHVDLDTQYF. This chain links TRBV7-6 with TRBJ2-3; D is ambiguous. This CDR3 has 13 residues. Germline-derived CDR1 and CDR2 are SGHVS and FNYEAQ. V lost 5 bases and J 5 bases, leaving 11 bases between the germline ends.

V and J are TRBV4-1 and TRBJ2-7, with D maybe TRBD2 (6 bases). Germline CDR1 reads MGHRA; CDR2 reads YSYEKL. This CDR3 has 15 residues. Deletions cut 1 base from V and 2 bases from J, with 12 bases between. The CDR3 DNA sequence: TGCGCCAGCAGCCAAGGAACGGGGGACCCCTACGAGCAGTACTTC. Protein sequence: CASSQGTGDPYEQYF.

The V call is TRBV25-1, the J call TRBJ1-5; 7 nucleotides align to TRBD1. V shed 8 bases and J 1 base; nucleotides not matched to a gene: 8. The germline V gene encodes CDR1 MGHDK and CDR2 SYGVNS. The CDR3 sequence is 15 residues long. The CDR3 here is CASSNTGDSNQPQHF. The CDR3 DNA sequence: TGTGCCAGCTCAAATACAGGGGACAGCAATCAGCCCCAGCATTTT.

The rearrangement uses TRBV6-5 and TRBJ2-5; 9 positions agree with TRBD2. The germline gives CDR1 MNHEY, CDR2 SVGAGI. J lost 1 base, V lost 6 bases, and 0 bases had no gene match. This CDR3 has 13 amino acids. As DNA, the CDR3 is TGTGCCAGCAGGCGGGGGGGCCAAGAGACCCAGTACTTC. This gives the protein CASRRGGQETQYF.

This clone was seen more than once but under ten times. The chain carries TRBV10-3 and TRBJ2-3; 9 bases map to TRBD2. Germline V lookup: CDR1 ENHRY, CDR2 SYGVKD. With 2 bases clipped from V and 2 bases from J, the junction kept 5 bases outside the gene matches. The CDR3 totals 16 residues. CDR3 in amino acids: CAISELLAGPTDTQYF. For the CDR3, the DNA is TGTGCCATCAGTGAGCTTCTAGCGGGGCCCACAGATACGCAGTATTTT.

This clone was counted a few times. The rearrangement links TRBV3-1 (or the pseudogene TRBV3-2) to TRBJ2-2; 13 bases map to TRBD2. The CDR3 consists of 18 residues. J lost 0 bases, V lost 4 bases, and 5 bases had no gene match. In germline, CDR1 is LGHDT, CDR2 YNNKEL (reference sequence). The CDR3 protein is CASSRGLAGTANTGELFF. Written as DNA, the CDR3 is TGTGCCAGCAGCCGGGGACTAGCGGGGACCGCGAACACCGGGGAGCTGTTTTTT.

The rearrangement joins TRBV28 to TRBJ2-5, with 7 bases lining up with TRBD1. Trimming cost V 1 base and J 5 bases; bases outside gene matches: 10. The CDR3 runs 16 residues. Germline CDR1 reads MDHEN; CDR2 reads SYDVKM. CDR3 amino acids: CASSLFSTGTRETQYF. The CDR3 DNA reads TGTGCCAGCAGTTTATTCTCGACAGGGACCCGGGAGACCCAGTACTTC.

This clone was seen more than once but under ten times. This chain links TRBV24-1 with TRBJ2-3; D uncertain. Germline CDR1 reads KGHDR; CDR2 reads SFDVKD. The germline V and J ends were trimmed by 0 bases and 5 bases, with 5 bases remaining between them. The CDR3 has 13 residues. CDR3 nucleotides: TGTGCCACCAGTGATTTGCGACTAGATACGCAGTATTTT. This gives the protein CATSDLRLDTQYF.

This chain connects TRBV30 to TRBJ1-2; possibly TRBD1 for D (6 bases). V was shortened by 3 bases and J by 4 bases, with 12 bases between the two germline ends. The CDR3 is 13 residues long. Germline CDR1 reads GTSNPN; CDR2 reads SVGIG (reference sequence). In DNA form, the CDR3 reads TGTGCCTGGAGGGACAGTGGCTTCTATGGCTACACCTTC. Translating it yields CAWRDSGFYGYTF.

The rearrangement uses TRBV11-2 and TRBJ2-5, with 11 bases fitting TRBD1. Trimming removed 5 bases from V and 4 bases from J; junction bases left unmatched: 9. The germline V gene has CDR1 SGHAT and CDR2 FQNNGV. CDR3 length: 16 residues. CDR3 amino acids: CASSPGTGGNRETQYF. As DNA, the CDR3 is TGTGCCAGCAGCCCCGGGACAGGGGGTAATAGAGAGACCCAGTACTTC.

V gene TRBV6-5 combines with J gene TRBJ2-7; D gene unclear. This CDR3 has 12 residues. Germline-derived CDR1 and CDR2 are MNHEY and SVGAGI. The germline V and J ends were trimmed by 6 bases and 5 bases, with 11 bases remaining between them. The CDR3 DNA reads TGTGCCAGCAGCCCCAACCGGGACGAGCAGTACTTC. Its protein product is CASSPNRDEQYF.

This sequence joins TRBV2 and TRBJ2-2, with TRBD2 matching over 9 bases. The CDR3 sequence is 15 residues long. V lost 7 bases, J lost 2 bases, and 5 bases stayed unmatched. The germline V gene encodes CDR1 SNHLY and CDR2 FYNNEI. The CDR3 sequence: CASTLLAGNTGELFF. The CDR3 DNA sequence: TGTGCCAGCACCTTACTAGCGGGCAACACCGGGGAGCTGTTTTTT.